This is a list of T cell receptor beta chains from one sample in a study of T cell changes during pregnancy in multiple sclerosis. Clones were sequenced by immunoSEQ multiplex PCR, and TCRdb holds only the in-frame ones, with some missing. This sample yields approximately 100,000 clones, of which 90% to 95% are seen a single time; roughly 0.9% belongs to the top ten. The sample consisted of peripheral blood, taken before pregnancy. The source of these receptors is a female donor with multiple sclerosis, enrolled in a pregnancy study. The CDR3 runs from the conserved cysteine through the conserved F or W. The D gene is left open where the match is weak. Clone size is not always given. Where it is, it says once, few, many or a class for expanded clones.

>TRBV7-6|TRBJ2-2|.|.
TGTGCCAGCAGCCTTGGACTTGCTGGGGAGCTGTTTTTT
CASSLGLAGELFF
>TRBV9|TRBJ2-7|.|.
TGTGCCAGCAGCGAGGGACACCTCTACGAGCAGTACTTC
CASSEGHLYEQYF
>TRBV4-3|TRBJ2-7|.|.
TGCGCCAGCAGCCAATTGGCCGGGGACTCCTACGAGCAGTACTTC
CASSQLAGDSYEQYF
>TRBV6-1|TRBJ2-6|.|.
TGTGCCAGCAGTGAAGATCCAGTCCTCTCTGGGGCCAACGTCCTGACTTTC
CASSEDPVLSGANVLTF
>TRBV14|TRBJ1-2|.|.
TGTGCCAGCAGCCGACAGAGTAACTATGGCTACACCTTC
CASSRQSNYGYTF
>TRBV2|TRBJ2-3|.|.
TGTGCCAGCAGTACCGGGACAAACTTTTTCCCAGATACGCAGTATTTT
CASSTGTNFFPDTQYF
>TRBV4-3|TRBJ2-2|.|.
TGCGCCAGCAGCCCCGTCGGGGGTAGTAACACCGGGGAGCTGTTTTTT
CASSPVGGSNTGELFF
>TRBV19|TRBJ1-5|.|.
TGTGCCAGTGATACAGGGTTTAGCAATCAGCCCCAGCATTTT
CASDTGFSNQPQHF
>TRBV5-6|TRBJ2-5|.|.
TGTGCCAGCAGCTTGATCAACGGGGAGGAGACCCAGTACTTC
CASSLINGEETQYF
>TRBV7-9|TRBJ1-5|.|.
TGTGCCAGCACAGGGGATGGCAATCAGCCCCAGCATTTT
CASTGDGNQPQHF
>TRBV6-1|TRBJ2-7|.|.
TGTGCCAGCAGTGAAGCGGCGGTTGGAGCGGTATCAACCTACGAGCAGTACTTC
CASSEAAVGAVSTYEQYF
>TRBV7-2|TRBJ2-5|.|TRBD2
TGTGCCAGCAGCCAGAGGGGGGGACTAGCCCTCCAAGAGACCCAGTACTTC
CASSQRGGLALQETQYF
>TRBV5-1|TRBJ2-3|.|.
TGCGCCAGCAGCGAATTACCTATCGGAGATACGCAGTATTTT
CASSELPIGDTQYF
>TRBV28|TRBJ1-4|.|.
TGTGCCAGTTATGCAGGGGCAACTAATGAAAAACTGTTTTTT
CASYAGATNEKLFF
>TRBV7-2|TRBJ2-7|.|.
TGTGCCAGCAGCTTAGGAGGTACACCTACCTACGAGCAGTACTTC
CASSLGGTPTYEQYF
>TRBV6-5|TRBJ2-2|.|.
TGTGCCAGCAAGGGGGAGAAAACGAACACCGGGGAGCTGTTTTTT
CASKGEKTNTGELFF
>TRBV30|TRBJ1-6|.|TRBD1
TGTGCCTGGAGTGCCCGGGACAGGGGAGTCGCACCCCTCCACTTT
CAWSARDRGVAPLHF
>TRBV2|TRBJ2-3|.|TRBD1
TGTGCCAGCAGTACGGACAGGGCCTCCCAGGGTCGTACGCAGTATTTT
CASSTDRASQGRTQYF
>TRBV7-6|TRBJ2-1|.|TRBD2
TGTGCCAGCAGCCCATCCCGGACTAGCGGTTCCAATGAGCAGTTCTTC
CASSPSRTSGSNEQFF
>TRBV5-1|TRBJ2-1|.|TRBD2
TGCGCCAGCAGCCCGAAGCGGGAGGGCCGCGATGAGCAGTTCTTC
CASSPKREGRDEQFF
>TRBV28|TRBJ1-5|.|TRBD1
TGTGCCAGCAGTGTATCCGGGACAGGGTTCTATCAGCCCCAGCATTTT
CASSVSGTGFYQPQHF
>TRBV9|TRBJ2-1|once|TRBD2
TGTGCCAGCAGCGATTTTAGCGGGAGGGAGTACAATGAGCAGTTCTTC
CASSDFSGREYNEQFF
>TRBV6-5|TRBJ2-5|.|.
TGTGCCAGCAGTTCATTCTTGGGGAGAGTGGAGACCCAGTACTTC
CASSSFLGRVETQYF
>TRBV6-5|TRBJ2-7|.|TRBD1
TGTGCCAGCACCATGGGGACAGGGACCTACGAGCAGTACTTC
CASTMGTGTYEQYF
>TRBV6-1|TRBJ2-7|few|.
TGTGCCAGCAGTGAGGCAGGCAGCTCCTACGAGCAGTACTTC
CASSEAGSSYEQYF